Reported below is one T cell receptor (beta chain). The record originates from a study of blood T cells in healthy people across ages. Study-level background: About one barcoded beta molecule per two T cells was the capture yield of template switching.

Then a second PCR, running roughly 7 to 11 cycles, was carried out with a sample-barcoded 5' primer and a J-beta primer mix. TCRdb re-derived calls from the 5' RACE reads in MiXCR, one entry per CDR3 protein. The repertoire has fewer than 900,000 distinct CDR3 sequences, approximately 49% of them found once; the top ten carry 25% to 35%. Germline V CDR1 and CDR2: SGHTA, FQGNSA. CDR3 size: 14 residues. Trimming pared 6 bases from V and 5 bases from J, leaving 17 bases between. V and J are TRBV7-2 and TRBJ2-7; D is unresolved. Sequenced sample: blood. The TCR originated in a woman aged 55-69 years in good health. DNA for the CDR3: TGTGCCAGCAGTTCCGGGCCGAGACGGAACGAGCAGTACTTC. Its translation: CASSSGPRRNEQYF.